The clone carrying this T cell receptor (beta chain) was counted only a few times. Antigen: not known. The CDR3 is 15 residues long. Trimming cost V 2 bases and J 5 bases, with 13 bases left between them. The germline gives CDR1 SGHAT, CDR2 FQNNGV. In TCRdb, the 5' RACE reads were re-called with MiXCR into one record per CDR3 protein. The data show 250,000 to 300,000 distinct CDR3 sequences, 15% to 20% seen once. The sample comes from a study of CD8 T cells in ankylosing spondylitis. Study results and caveats: Among TCR beta sequences, a motif of roughly 8 highly homologous variants appeared characteristic of ankylosing spondylitis blood. Disease-linked clones displayed a CD8+ phenotype and appeared relatively rarely in peripheral blood. Within matched ankylosing spondylitis synovial fluid, disease-linked clones were reportedly significantly enriched. Certain motif variants had earlier been reported in reactive arthritis synovial fluid and blood.

The sequenced sample consisted of blood, either unsorted or a sorted T cell fraction (not recorded which). The TCR comes from a male donor with ankylosing spondylitis or in good health (not recorded which). The chain carries TRBV11-2 and TRBJ2-1, with no clear D. CDR3 coding DNA: TGTGCCAGCAGCTTACCTGGCGGCTGGAACAATGAGCAGTTCTTC. Protein product: CASSLPGGWNNEQFF.